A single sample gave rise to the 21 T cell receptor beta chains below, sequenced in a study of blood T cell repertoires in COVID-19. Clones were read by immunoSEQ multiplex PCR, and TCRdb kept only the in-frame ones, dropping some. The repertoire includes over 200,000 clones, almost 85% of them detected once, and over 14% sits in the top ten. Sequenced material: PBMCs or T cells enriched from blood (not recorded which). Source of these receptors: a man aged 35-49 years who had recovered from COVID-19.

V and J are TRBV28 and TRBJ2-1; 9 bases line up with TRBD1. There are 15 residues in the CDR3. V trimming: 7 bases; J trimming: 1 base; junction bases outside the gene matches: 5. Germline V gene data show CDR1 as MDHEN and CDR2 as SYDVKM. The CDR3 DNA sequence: TGTGCCAGCAACTCGGACAGGGGATCCTACAATGAGCAGTTCTTC. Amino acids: CASNSDRGSYNEQFF.

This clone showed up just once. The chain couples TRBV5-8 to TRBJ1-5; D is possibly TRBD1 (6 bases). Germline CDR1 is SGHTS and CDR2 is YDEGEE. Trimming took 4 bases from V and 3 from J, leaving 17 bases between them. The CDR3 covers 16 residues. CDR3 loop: CASSRPSTGNNQPQHF. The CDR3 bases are TGTGCCAGCAGCCGCCCTTCTACAGGGAACAATCAGCCCCAGCATTTT.

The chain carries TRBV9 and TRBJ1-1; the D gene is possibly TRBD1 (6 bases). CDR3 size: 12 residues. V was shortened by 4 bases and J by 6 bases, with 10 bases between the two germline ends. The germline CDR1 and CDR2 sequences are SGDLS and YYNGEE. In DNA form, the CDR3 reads TGTGCCAGCAGCCCCAGGACAGCTGAAGCTTTCTTT. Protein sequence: CASSPRTAEAFF. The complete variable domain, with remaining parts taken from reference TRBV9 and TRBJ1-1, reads DSGVTQTPKHLITATGQRVTLRCSPRSGDLSVYWYQQSLDQGLQFLIQYYNGEERAKGNILERFSAQQFPDLHSELNLSSLELGDSALYFCASSPRTAEAFFGQGTRLTVV.

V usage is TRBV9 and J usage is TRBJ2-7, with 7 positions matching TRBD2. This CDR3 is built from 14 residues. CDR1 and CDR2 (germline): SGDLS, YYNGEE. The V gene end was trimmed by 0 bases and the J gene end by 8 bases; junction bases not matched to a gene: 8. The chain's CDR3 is CASSVEPAGTKQYF. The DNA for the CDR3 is TGTGCCAGCAGCGTAGAGCCGGCGGGGACTAAGCAGTACTTC.

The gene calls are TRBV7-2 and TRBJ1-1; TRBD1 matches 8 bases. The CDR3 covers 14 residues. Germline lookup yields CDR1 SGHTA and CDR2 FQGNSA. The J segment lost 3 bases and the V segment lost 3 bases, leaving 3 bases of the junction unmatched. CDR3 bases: TGTGCCAGCAGCTTTTCACAGGGGGACACTGAAGCTTTCTTT. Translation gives CASSFSQGDTEAFF. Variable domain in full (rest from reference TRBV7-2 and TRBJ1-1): GAGVSQSPSNKVTEKGKDVELRCDPISGHTALYWYRQSLGQGLEFLIYFQGNSAPDKSGLPSDRFSAERTGGSVSTLTIQRTQQEDSAVYLCASSFSQGDTEAFFGQGTRLTVV.

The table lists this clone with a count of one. In DNA form, the CDR3 reads TGTGCCAGCACTTACGGGACTTTTTCTGGAAACACCATATATTTT. This gives the protein CASTYGTFSGNTIYF. The rearrangement uses TRBV2 and TRBJ1-3; tentative D call: TRBD1 (5 bases). CDR3 length: 15 amino acids. Germline V gene lookup returns CDR1 SNHLY and CDR2 FYNNEI. Between the trimmed V and J ends, which lost 7 bases and 1 base, there was a span of 14 bases.

The CDR3 region is CASSPGTSGGRELFF. The CDR3 coding sequence is TGTGCCAGCAGCCCCGGGACTAGCGGGGGCCGGGAGCTGTTTTTT. The rearrangement joins TRBV5-4 to TRBJ2-2, with 14 bases lining up with TRBD2. In germline, CDR1 is SGHNT, CDR2 YYREEE (reference sequence). CDR3 length: 15 residues. V dropped 4 bases and J dropped 9; count of bases not matched to a gene: 5.

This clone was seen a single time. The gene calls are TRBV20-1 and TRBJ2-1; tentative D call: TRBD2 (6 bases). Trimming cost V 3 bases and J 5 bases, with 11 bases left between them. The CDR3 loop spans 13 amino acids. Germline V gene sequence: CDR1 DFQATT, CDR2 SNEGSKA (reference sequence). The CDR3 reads CSASRGRDNEQFF. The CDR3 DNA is TGCAGTGCTAGTCGGGGGAGAGACAATGAGCAGTTCTTC.

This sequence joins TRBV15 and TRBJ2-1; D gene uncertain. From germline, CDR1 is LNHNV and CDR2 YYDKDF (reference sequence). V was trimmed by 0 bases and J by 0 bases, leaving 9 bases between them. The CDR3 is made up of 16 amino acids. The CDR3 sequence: CATSRDPASSYNEQFF. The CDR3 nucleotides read TGTGCCACCAGCAGAGATCCCGCTAGCTCCTACAATGAGCAGTTCTTC.

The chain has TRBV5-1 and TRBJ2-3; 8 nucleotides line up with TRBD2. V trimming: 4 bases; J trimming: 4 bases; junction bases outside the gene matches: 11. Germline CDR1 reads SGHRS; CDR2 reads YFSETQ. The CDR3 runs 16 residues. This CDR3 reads CASSRLSGGAADTQYF. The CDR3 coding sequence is TGCGCCAGCAGCCGCTTATCGGGGGGGGCCGCAGATACGCAGTATTTT.

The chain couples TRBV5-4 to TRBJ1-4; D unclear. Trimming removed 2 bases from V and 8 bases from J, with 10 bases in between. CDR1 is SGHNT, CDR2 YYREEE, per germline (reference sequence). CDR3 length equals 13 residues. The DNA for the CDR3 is TGTGCCAGCAGCTTCGCCGGCGGGGAAAAACTGTTTTTT. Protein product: CASSFAGGEKLFF.

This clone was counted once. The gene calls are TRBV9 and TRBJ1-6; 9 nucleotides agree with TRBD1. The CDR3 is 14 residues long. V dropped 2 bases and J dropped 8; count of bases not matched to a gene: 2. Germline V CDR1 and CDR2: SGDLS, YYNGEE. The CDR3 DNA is TGTGCCAGCAGCGTCCGGGACAGGGATTCACCCCTCCACTTT. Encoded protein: CASSVRDRDSPLHF.

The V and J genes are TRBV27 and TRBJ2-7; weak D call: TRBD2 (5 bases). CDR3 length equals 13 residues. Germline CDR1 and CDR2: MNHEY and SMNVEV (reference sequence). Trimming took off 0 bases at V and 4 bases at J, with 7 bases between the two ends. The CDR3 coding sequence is TGTGCCAGCAGTTTATCCGGGGTATACGAGCAGTACTTC. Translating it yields CASSLSGVYEQYF.

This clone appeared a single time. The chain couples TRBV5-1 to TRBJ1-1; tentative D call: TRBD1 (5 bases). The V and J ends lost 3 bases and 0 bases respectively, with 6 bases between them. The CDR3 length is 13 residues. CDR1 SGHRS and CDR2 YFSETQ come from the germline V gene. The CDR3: CASSWGLNTEAFF. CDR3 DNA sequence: TGCGCCAGCAGCTGGGGCCTGAACACTGAAGCTTTCTTT.

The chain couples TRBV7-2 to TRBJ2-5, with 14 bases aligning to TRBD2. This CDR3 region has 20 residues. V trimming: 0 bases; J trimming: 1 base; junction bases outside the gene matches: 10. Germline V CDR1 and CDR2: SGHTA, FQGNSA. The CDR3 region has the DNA TGTGCCAGCAGCTTAGCTCCTGGGAGAGGGACTAGCGGGGGCCAAGAGACCCAGTACTTC. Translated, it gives CASSLAPGRGTSGGQETQYF.

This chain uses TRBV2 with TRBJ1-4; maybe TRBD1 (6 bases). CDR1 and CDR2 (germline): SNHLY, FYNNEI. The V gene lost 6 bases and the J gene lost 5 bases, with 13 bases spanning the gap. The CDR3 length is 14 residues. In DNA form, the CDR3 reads TGTGCCAGCAGGGGGGGGGCTTCCAATGAAAAACTGTTTTTT. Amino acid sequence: CASRGGASNEKLFF.

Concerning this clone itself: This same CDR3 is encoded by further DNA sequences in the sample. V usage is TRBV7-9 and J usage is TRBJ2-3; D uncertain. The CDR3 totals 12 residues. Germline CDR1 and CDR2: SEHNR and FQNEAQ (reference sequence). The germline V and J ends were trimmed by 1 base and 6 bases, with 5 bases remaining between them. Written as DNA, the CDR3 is TGTGCCAGCAGCTTAGACGGGGATACGCAGTATTTT. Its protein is CASSLDGDTQYF. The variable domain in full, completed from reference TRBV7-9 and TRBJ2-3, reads DTGVSQNPRHKITKRGQNVTFRCDPISEHNRLYWYRQTLGQGPEFLTYFQNEAQLEKSRLLSDRFSAERPKGSFSTLEIQRTEQGDSAMYLCASSLDGDTQYFGPGTRLTVL.

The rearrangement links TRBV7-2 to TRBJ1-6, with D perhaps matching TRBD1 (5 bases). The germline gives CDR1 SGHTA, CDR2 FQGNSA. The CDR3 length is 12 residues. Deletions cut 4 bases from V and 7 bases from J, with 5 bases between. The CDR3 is CASSSGNSPLHF. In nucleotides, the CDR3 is TGTGCCAGCAGCTCAGGGAATTCACCCCTCCACTTT.

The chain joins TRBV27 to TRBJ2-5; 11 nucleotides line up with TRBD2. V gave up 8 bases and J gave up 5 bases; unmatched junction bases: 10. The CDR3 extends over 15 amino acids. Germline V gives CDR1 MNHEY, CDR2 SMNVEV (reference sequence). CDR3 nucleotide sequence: TGTGCCAGCCGTGATAGCGGGAGGGCGATGGAGACCCAGTACTTC. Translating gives CASRDSGRAMETQYF.

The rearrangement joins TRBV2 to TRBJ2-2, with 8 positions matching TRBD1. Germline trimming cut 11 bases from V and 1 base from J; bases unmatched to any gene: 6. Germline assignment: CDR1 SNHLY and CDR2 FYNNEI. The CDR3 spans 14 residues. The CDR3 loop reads CAGQGRWNTGELFF. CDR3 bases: TGTGCCGGACAGGGCCGCTGGAACACCGGGGAGCTGTTTTTT.

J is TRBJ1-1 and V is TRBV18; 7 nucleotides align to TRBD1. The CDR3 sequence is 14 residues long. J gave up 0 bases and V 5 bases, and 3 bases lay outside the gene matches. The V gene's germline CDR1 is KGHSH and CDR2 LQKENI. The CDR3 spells CASSGDSMNTEAFF. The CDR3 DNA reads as TGTGCCAGCTCAGGGGACAGCATGAACACTGAAGCTTTCTTT.